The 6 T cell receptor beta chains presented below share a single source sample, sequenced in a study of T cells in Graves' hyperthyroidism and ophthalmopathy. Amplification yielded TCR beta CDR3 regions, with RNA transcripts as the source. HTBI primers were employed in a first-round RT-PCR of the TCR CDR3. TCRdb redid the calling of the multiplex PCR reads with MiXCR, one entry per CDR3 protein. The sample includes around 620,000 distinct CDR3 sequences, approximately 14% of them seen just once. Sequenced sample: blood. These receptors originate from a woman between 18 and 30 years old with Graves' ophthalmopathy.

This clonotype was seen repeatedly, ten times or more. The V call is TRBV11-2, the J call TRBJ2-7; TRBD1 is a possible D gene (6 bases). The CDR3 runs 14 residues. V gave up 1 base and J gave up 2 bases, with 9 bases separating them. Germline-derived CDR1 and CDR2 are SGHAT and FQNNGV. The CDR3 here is CASSLGWGPYEQYF. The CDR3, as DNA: TGTGCCAGCAGCTTAGGATGGGGGCCCTACGAGCAGTACTTC.

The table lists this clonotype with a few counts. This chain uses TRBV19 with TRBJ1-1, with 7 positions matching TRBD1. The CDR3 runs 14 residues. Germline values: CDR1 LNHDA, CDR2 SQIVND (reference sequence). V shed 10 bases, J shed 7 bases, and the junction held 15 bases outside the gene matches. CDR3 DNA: TGTGCCACCCAGATCGGTAAGACAGGGAGTGAAGCTTTCTTT. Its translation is CATQIGKTGSEAFF.

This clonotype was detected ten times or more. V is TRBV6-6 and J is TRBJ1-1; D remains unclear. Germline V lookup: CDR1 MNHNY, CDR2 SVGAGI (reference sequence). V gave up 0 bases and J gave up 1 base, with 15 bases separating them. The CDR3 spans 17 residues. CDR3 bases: TGTGCCAGCAGTTACTCGAATCCGGGAGTCGGGAACACTGAAGCTTTCTTT. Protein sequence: CASSYSNPGVGNTEAFF.

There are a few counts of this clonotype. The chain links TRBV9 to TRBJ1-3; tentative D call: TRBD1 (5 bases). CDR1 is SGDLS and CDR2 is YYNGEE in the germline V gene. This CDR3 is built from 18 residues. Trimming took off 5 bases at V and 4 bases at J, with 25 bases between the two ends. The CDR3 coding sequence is TGTGCCAGCAGTTCAAACATGGGCGGGGGTAGATTCGGAAACACCATATATTTT. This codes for CASSSNMGGGRFGNTIYF. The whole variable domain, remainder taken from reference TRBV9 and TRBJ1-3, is DSGVTQTPKHLITATGQRVTLRCSPRSGDLSVYWYQQSLDQGLQFLIQYYNGEERAKGNILERFSAQQFPDLHSELNLSSLELGDSALYFCASSSNMGGGRFGNTIYFGEGSWLTVV.

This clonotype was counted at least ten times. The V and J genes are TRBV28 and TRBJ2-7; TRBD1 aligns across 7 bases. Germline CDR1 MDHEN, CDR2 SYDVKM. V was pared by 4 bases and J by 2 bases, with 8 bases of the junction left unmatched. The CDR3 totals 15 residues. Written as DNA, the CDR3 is TGTGCCAGCAGTTCACCCCCCGGGACAGCCTACGAGCAGTACTTC. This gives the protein CASSSPPGTAYEQYF.

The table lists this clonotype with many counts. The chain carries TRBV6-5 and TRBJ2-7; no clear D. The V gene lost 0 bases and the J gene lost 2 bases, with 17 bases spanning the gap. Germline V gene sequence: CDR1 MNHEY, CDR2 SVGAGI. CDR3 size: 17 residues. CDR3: CASSYSITRVKPYEQYF. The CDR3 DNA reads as TGTGCCAGCAGTTACTCCATAACCCGTGTGAAGCCCTACGAGCAGTACTTC.